These 25 T cell receptor beta chains originate from one sample sequenced in a study of cytomegalovirus exposure and HLA in healthy donors. This PCR relied on a set of 60 Vbeta primers and 13 Jbeta primers. Clones were read by immunoSEQ multiplex PCR, and TCRdb kept only the in-frame ones, dropping some. The sample has tens of thousands of clones, and its top ten clones hold approximately 1.1%. Material: PBMCs. The receptors were gathered from a woman aged 25 to 39 in good health and CMV-seronegative.

The V and J genes are TRBV7-9 and TRBJ1-2; 8 bases are a match to TRBD1. The CDR3 runs 13 residues. The V gene end was trimmed by 5 bases and the J gene end by 4 bases; junction bases not matched to a gene: 3. Germline CDR1 reads SEHNR; CDR2 reads FQNEAQ (reference sequence). In DNA form, the CDR3 reads TGTGCCAGCAGCCGAGACAGGGGCTATGGCTACACCTTC. Translation: CASSRDRGYGYTF.

V gene TRBV2 combines with J gene TRBJ1-1; 8 bases agree with TRBD1. V shed 4 bases, J shed 0 bases, and the junction held 7 bases outside the gene matches. Germline values: CDR1 SNHLY, CDR2 FYNNEI. This CDR3 region has 16 residues. CDR3 sequence reads: CASSGEPGGLNTEAFF. In nucleotides, the CDR3 is TGTGCCAGCAGTGGCGAGCCAGGGGGCCTGAACACTGAAGCTTTCTTT.

The chain couples TRBV7-9 to TRBJ2-5; D uncertain. This CDR3 is built from 15 residues. V was pared by 1 base and J by 1 base, with 10 bases between. In germline, CDR1 is SEHNR, CDR2 FQNEAQ (reference sequence). CDR3 DNA sequence: TGTGCCAGCAGCTTAGGAGAGACTGCCCAAGAGACCCAGTACTTC. Its protein product is CASSLGETAQETQYF.

J is TRBJ1-3 and V is TRBV7-9, with D possibly matching TRBD1 (6 bases). Germline V gene lookup returns CDR1 SEHNR and CDR2 FQNEAQ (reference sequence). The CDR3 extends over 14 amino acids. V was cut by 5 bases and J by 7 bases, with 15 bases left in between. CDR3 sequence: CASSTTGSQNTIYF. The CDR3 DNA is TGTGCCAGCAGCACTACAGGGTCCCAGAACACCATATATTTT.

This chain joins TRBV6-1 and TRBJ1-4; 9 nucleotides agree with TRBD1. With 4 bases clipped from V and 8 bases from J, the junction kept 8 bases outside the gene matches. Looked up from germline, CDR1 is MNHNS and CDR2 is SASEGT. The CDR3 spans 15 residues. The CDR3 here is CASSALQGAGEKLFF. The CDR3 nucleotides are TGTGCCAGCAGTGCTTTACAGGGGGCAGGGGAAAAACTGTTTTTT.

This chain connects TRBV7-9 to TRBJ1-3; D is undetermined. The germline V gene encodes CDR1 SEHNR and CDR2 FQNEAQ (reference sequence). The CDR3 has 16 residues. Trimming pared 2 bases from V and 0 bases from J, leaving 11 bases between. The CDR3 DNA follows: TGTGCCAGCAGCTTATACTCATTGAGCTCTGGAAACACCATATATTTT. This sequence encodes CASSLYSLSSGNTIYF.

The chain couples TRBV19 to TRBJ1-1; D possibly corresponds to TRBD1 (6 bases). Germline-derived CDR1 and CDR2 are LNHDA and SQIVND (reference sequence). V was shortened by 6 bases and J by 6 bases, with 11 bases between the two germline ends. The CDR3 totals 12 residues. The CDR3 reads CASRAGAAEAFF. The CDR3 bases are TGTGCCAGTAGAGCAGGGGCCGCTGAAGCTTTCTTT.

The chain recombines TRBV29-1 with TRBJ2-5, with a weak D call TRBD1 (5 bases). V lost 3 bases and J lost 0, with 11 bases in between. CDR3 length: 14 residues. CDR1 SQVTM and CDR2 ANQGSEA come from the germline V gene. The CDR3 protein is CSVDRTQYQETQYF. Written as DNA, the CDR3 is TGCAGCGTTGATAGGACACAGTACCAAGAGACCCAGTACTTC.

The rearrangement joins TRBV25-1 to TRBJ2-5; TRBD2 aligns across 11 bases. This CDR3 comprises 17 residues. The V gene's germline CDR1 is MGHDK and CDR2 SYGVNS. The J segment lost 1 base and the V segment lost 6 bases, leaving 10 bases of the junction unmatched. The CDR3 region is CASSGGGTSGGQETQYF. CDR3 bases: TGTGCCAGCAGCGGGGGGGGAACTAGCGGGGGCCAAGAGACCCAGTACTTC.

V usage is TRBV4-2 and J usage is TRBJ1-2; a weak D match, TRBD1 (6 bases). Trimming took off 6 bases at V and 14 bases at J, with 25 bases between the two ends. Per the germline V gene, CDR1 is LGHNA and CDR2 is YNFKEQ. This CDR3 has 14 amino acids. CDR3 protein: CASRTPGGTRGLTF. CDR3 sequence (DNA): TGTGCCAGCAGGACCCCGGGGGGGACAAGAGGCCTTACCTTC.

The V gene is TRBV27, the J gene TRBJ2-7, with 8 bases aligning to TRBD2. This CDR3 has 17 amino acids. CDR1 is MNHEY and CDR2 is SMNVEV in the germline V gene (reference sequence). The junction had 15 bases not matched to a gene; V was cut back by 6 bases and J by 2 bases. CDR3 loop: CASSPSRTLAAPYEQYF. The CDR3 nucleotides read TGTGCCAGCAGCCCCTCCCGGACACTAGCGGCCCCCTACGAGCAGTACTTC.

This CDR3 reads CASSLYRDEQYF. CDR3 coding DNA: TGTGCCAGCAGCTTGTACAGGGACGAGCAGTACTTC. The V and J genes are TRBV11-2 and TRBJ2-7, with TRBD1 as a possible D gene (6 bases). CDR3 length: 12 amino acids. Germline values: CDR1 SGHAT, CDR2 FQNNGV. V was trimmed by 3 bases and J by 5 bases, leaving 8 bases between them.

Of note for this clone: One end of the junction does not line up with germline, which may come from a read error. The rearrangement uses TRBV18 and TRBJ2-5; perhaps TRBD2 as D (5 bases). The CDR3 length is 13 residues. The germline gives CDR1 KGHSH, CDR2 LQKENI. DNA of the CDR3: TGTGCCAGCTCACCGGGCGGGCCCGAGAACCAGTACTTC. It yields the protein CASSPGGPENQYF.

The chain recombines TRBV5-1 with TRBJ2-6; D gene unclear. The CDR3 totals 15 residues. Germline loops: CDR1 SGHRS, CDR2 YFSETQ. Trimming stripped 2 bases from V and 0 bases from J, with 6 bases between. The CDR3 coding sequence is TGCGCCAGCAGCTTTTTGAGCTCTGGGGCCAACGTCCTGACTTTC. This sequence encodes CASSFLSSGANVLTF. The full variable domain, with the rest looked up from reference TRBV5-1 and TRBJ2-6, is KAGVTQTPRYLIKTRGQQVTLSCSPISGHRSVSWYQQTPGQGLQFLFEYFSETQRNKGNFPGRFSGRQFSNSRSEMNVSTLELGDSALYLCASSFLSSGANVLTFGAGSRLTVL.

The V gene is TRBV20-1, the J gene TRBJ1-1, with D possibly being TRBD1 (5 bases). The CDR3 has 11 amino acids. Trimming pared 4 bases from V and 7 bases from J, leaving 10 bases between. Germline-derived CDR1 and CDR2 are DFQATT and SNEGSKA (reference sequence). The CDR3 here is CSATVGGEAFF. The CDR3 nucleotides read TGCAGTGCTACAGTCGGGGGTGAAGCTTTCTTT.

V is TRBV7-9 and J is TRBJ2-2; 8 bases map to TRBD2. From germline, CDR1 is SEHNR and CDR2 FQNEAQ (reference sequence). The length of the CDR3 is 14 residues. J was trimmed by 7 bases and V by 4 bases; bases with no gene match: 5. The CDR3 region has the DNA TGTGCCAGCAGCTCAGGACTAGCAATCGGGGAGCTGTTTTTT. Translated, it gives CASSSGLAIGELFF.

V gene TRBV27 combines with J gene TRBJ2-7; 7 bases align to TRBD2. Germline CDR1 is MNHEY and CDR2 is SMNVEV (reference sequence). The CDR3 covers 16 residues. The V and J ends lost 6 bases and 0 bases, in that order; junction bases with no gene match: 11. Here the CDR3 DNA reads TGTGCCAGCAGCCCGGGACGTTGGGGGGGCTCCTACGAGCAGTACTTC. It codes for CASSPGRWGGSYEQYF.

The chain has TRBV7-9 and TRBJ2-2; the match to TRBD1 covers 10 bases. V was clipped by 1 base and J by 5 bases; unmatched bases: 7. This CDR3 comprises 17 residues. Germline V gene data show CDR1 as SEHNR and CDR2 as FQNEAQ (reference sequence). The CDR3 spells CASSLVGGTGATGELFF. Here the CDR3 DNA reads TGTGCCAGCAGCTTAGTAGGTGGGACAGGGGCGACCGGGGAGCTGTTTTTT. Full variable domain (missing parts from reference TRBV7-9 and TRBJ2-2): DTGVSQNPRHKITKRGQNVTFRCDPISEHNRLYWYRQTLGQGPEFLTYFQNEAQLEKSRLLSDRFSAERPKGSFSTLEIQRTEQGDSAMYLCASSLVGGTGATGELFFGEGSRLTVL.

The J gene is TRBJ1-2, the V gene TRBV5-4; 7 bases are a match to TRBD1. This CDR3 has 18 amino acids. Per germline, CDR1 SGHNT and CDR2 YYREEE (reference sequence). V trimming: 1 base; J trimming: 6 bases; junction bases outside the gene matches: 18. In DNA form, the CDR3 reads TGTGCCAGCAGCTTGATGGGAAGGGGGCCAATTAATATCGATGGCTACACCTTC. It specifies CASSLMGRGPINIDGYTF.

This chain connects TRBV13 to TRBJ2-2, with 13 bases lining up with TRBD2. CDR1 and CDR2 (germline): PRHDT, FYEKMQ (reference sequence). The CDR3 loop spans 19 amino acids. With V trimmed by 3 bases and J by 4 bases, 11 bases remained unmatched. For the CDR3, the DNA is TGTGCCAGCAGCTTTAGCGGACTAGCGGGAGAATCTGGCACCGGGGAGCTGTTTTTT. The encoded protein is CASSFSGLAGESGTGELFF.

The chain links TRBV19 to TRBJ1-1, with 7 bases identical to TRBD1. This CDR3 spans 17 amino acids. The germline V gene encodes CDR1 LNHDA and CDR2 SQIVND (reference sequence). V gave up 4 bases and J gave up 1 base; unmatched junction bases: 12. The CDR3 DNA reads as TGTGCCAGTAGTACCGGACACAGACAGGGACCGAACACTGAAGCTTTCTTT. This codes for CASSTGHRQGPNTEAFF.

V and J are TRBV6-5 and TRBJ1-3; a weak D match, TRBD1 (6 bases). V lost 5 bases and J lost 8, with 19 bases in between. CDR1 and CDR2 (germline): MNHEY, SVGAGI. The CDR3 is made up of 15 amino acids. CDR3 bases: TGTGCCAGCAGTCCCACAGGGTTTGAGGGGGACACCATATATTTT. It codes for CASSPTGFEGDTIYF.

The rearrangement uses TRBV5-1 and TRBJ2-5; D uncertain. Per germline, CDR1 SGHRS and CDR2 YFSETQ. Trimming took off 4 bases at V and 4 bases at J, with 8 bases between the two ends. The CDR3 is 12 amino acids. In nucleotides, the CDR3 is TGCGCCAGCAGCATTCCCGGAGAGACCCAGTACTTC. Protein sequence: CASSIPGETQYF.

The rearrangement uses TRBV5-6 and TRBJ1-2, with TRBD1 matching over 7 bases. Germline V gives CDR1 SGHDT, CDR2 YYEEEE. This CDR3 contains 14 residues. J was trimmed by 2 bases and V by 1 base; bases with no gene match: 2. The CDR3 DNA reads TGTGCCAGCAGCTTGATACAGGGGAACTATGGCTACACCTTC. Translation: CASSLIQGNYGYTF.

The chain carries TRBV9 and TRBJ2-1; weak D call: TRBD2 (5 bases). Per the germline V gene, CDR1 is SGDLS and CDR2 is YYNGEE. The length of the CDR3 is 16 residues. Between the trimmed V and J ends, which lost 0 bases and 0 bases, there was a span of 10 bases. The CDR3 spells CASSVEAGDSYNEQFF. CDR3 sequence (DNA): TGTGCCAGCAGCGTAGAGGCGGGCGACTCCTACAATGAGCAGTTCTTC. Using reference TRBV9 and TRBJ2-1 for the parts outside the CDR3, the full variable domain is DSGVTQTPKHLITATGQRVTLRCSPRSGDLSVYWYQQSLDQGLQFLIQYYNGEERAKGNILERFSAQQFPDLHSELNLSSLELGDSALYFCASSVEAGDSYNEQFFGPGTRLTVL.